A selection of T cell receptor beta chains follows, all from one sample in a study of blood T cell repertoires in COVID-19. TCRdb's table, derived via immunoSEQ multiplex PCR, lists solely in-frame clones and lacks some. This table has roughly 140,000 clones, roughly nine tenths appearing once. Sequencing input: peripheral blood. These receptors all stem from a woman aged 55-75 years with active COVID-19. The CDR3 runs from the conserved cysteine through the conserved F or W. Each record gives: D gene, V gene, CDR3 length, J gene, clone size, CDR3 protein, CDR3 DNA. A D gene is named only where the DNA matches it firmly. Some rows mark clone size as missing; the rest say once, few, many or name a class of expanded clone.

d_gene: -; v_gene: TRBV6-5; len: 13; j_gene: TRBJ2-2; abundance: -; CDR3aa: CASRTSNTGELFF; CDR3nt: TGTGCCAGCCGGACTTCGAACACCGGGGAGCTGTTTTTT
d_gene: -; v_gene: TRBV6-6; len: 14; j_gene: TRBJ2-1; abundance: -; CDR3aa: CASRGDGSYNEQFF; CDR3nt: TGTGCCAGCAGAGGTGACGGGAGTTACAATGAGCAGTTCTTC
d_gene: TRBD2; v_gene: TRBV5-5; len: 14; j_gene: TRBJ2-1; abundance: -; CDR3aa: CASSLGGSGRGQFF; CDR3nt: TGTGCCAGCAGCTTGGGCGGTAGCGGGAGAGGGCAGTTCTTC
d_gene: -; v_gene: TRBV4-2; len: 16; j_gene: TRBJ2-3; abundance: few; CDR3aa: CASSQEIRGGTDTQYF; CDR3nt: TGTGCCAGCAGCCAAGAAATCAGGGGGGGCACAGATACGCAGTATTTT
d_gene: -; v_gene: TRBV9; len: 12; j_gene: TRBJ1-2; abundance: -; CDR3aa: CASSVAGYGYTF; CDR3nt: TGTGCCAGCAGCGTAGCAGGGTATGGCTACACCTTC
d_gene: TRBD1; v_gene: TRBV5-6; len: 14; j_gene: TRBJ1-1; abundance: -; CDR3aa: CASSLDRGWAEAFF; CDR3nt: TGTGCCAGCAGTTTGGACAGGGGGTGGGCTGAAGCTTTCTTT
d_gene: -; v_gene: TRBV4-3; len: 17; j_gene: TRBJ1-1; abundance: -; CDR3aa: CASSQDLAAPFDTEAFF; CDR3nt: TGCGCCAGCAGCCAAGATCTGGCCGCCCCTTTTGACACTGAAGCTTTCTTT
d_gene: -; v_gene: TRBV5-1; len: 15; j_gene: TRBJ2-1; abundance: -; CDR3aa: CASSIRDQPRGEQFF; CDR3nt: TGCGCCAGCAGCATCCGGGATCAACCAAGAGGTGAGCAGTTCTTC
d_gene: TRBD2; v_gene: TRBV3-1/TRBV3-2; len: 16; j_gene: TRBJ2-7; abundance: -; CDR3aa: CASSQRTGTSYREQYF; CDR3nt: TGTGCCAGCAGCCAGCGTACCGGGACTAGTTATCGGGAGCAGTACTTC
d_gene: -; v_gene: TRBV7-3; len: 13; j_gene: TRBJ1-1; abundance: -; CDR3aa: CASSEQGNTEAFF; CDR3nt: TGTGCCAGCAGCGAACAGGGGAACACTGAAGCTTTCTTT
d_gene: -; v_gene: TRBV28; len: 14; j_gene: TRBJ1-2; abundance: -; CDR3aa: CASSLFGDNYGYTF; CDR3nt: TGTGCCAGCAGTTTATTCGGGGATAACTATGGCTACACCTTC
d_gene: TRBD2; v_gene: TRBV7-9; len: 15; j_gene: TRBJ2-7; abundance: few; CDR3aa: CASSLVMSGTYEQYF; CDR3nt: TGTGCCAGCAGCTTAGTAATGAGCGGGACCTACGAGCAGTACTTC
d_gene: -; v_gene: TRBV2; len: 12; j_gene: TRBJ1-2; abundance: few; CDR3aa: CASSEAWSGYTF; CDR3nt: TGTGCCAGCAGTGAAGCGTGGAGTGGCTACACCTTC
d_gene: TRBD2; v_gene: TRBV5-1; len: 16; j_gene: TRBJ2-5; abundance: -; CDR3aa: CASSLGLALNQETQYF; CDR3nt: TGCGCCAGCAGCTTGGGACTAGCTCTAAACCAAGAGACCCAGTACTTC
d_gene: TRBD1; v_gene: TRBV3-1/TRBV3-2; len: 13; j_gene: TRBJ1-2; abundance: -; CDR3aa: CASSLTGFNGYTF; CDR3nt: TGTGCCAGCAGCCTGACAGGGTTCAATGGCTACACCTTC
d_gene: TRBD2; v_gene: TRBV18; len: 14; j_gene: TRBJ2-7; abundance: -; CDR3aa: CASSQLAGGYEQYF; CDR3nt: TGTGCCAGCTCACAGCTAGCGGGAGGGTACGAGCAGTACTTC
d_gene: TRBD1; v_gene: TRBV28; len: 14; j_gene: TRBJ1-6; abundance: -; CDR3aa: CASTSGQGGSPLHF; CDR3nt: TGTGCCAGCACCTCGGGACAGGGCGGTTCACCCCTCCACTTT
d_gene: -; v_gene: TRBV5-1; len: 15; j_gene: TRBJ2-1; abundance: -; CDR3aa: CASSLSGGAYNEQFF; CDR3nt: TGCGCCAGCAGCTTGTCAGGCGGGGCCTACAATGAGCAGTTCTTC
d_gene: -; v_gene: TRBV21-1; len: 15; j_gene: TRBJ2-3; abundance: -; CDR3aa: CASSTTGSGTDTQYF; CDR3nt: TGTGCCAGCAGCACGACAGGGTCGGGCACAGATACGCAGTATTTT
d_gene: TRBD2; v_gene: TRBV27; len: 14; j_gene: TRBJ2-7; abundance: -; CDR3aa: CASSRTSGIYEQYF; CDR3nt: TGTGCCAGCAGCCGGACTAGCGGCATCTACGAGCAGTACTTC
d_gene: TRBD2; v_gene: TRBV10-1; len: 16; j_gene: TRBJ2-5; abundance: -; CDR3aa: CASSTGTSGRQETQYF; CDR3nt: TGCGCCAGCTCGACCGGTACTAGCGGGAGACAAGAGACCCAGTACTTC
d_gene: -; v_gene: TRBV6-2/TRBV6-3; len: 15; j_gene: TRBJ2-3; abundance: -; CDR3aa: CASSLPTWGSNTQYF; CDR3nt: TGTGCCAGCAGTTTGCCGACGTGGGGCTCAAATACGCAGTATTTT
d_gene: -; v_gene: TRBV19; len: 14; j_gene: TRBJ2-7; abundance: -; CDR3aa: CASSMRDGVTEQYF; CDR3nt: TGTGCCAGTAGTATGCGGGACGGCGTCACCGAGCAGTACTTC
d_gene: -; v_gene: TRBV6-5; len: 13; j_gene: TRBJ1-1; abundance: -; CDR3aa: CASSYLQWTEAFF; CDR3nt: TGTGCCAGCAGTTACCTCCAGTGGACTGAAGCTTTCTTT
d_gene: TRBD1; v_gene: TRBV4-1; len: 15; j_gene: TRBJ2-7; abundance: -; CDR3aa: CASSQEVGTGSEQYF; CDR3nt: TGCGCCAGCAGCCAAGAGGTTGGGACAGGTTCCGAGCAGTACTTC
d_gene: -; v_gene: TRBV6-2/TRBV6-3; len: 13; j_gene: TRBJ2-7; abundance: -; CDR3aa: CASSYWTAYEQYF; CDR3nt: TGTGCCAGCAGTTACTGGACAGCGTACGAGCAGTACTTC
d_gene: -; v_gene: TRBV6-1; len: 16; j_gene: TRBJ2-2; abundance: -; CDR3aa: CASSGSGLRNTGELFF; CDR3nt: TGTGCCAGCAGTGGCTCGGGACTTAGGAACACCGGGGAGCTGTTTTTT
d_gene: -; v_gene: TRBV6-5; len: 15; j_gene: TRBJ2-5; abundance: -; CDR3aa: CASSYTNRASETQYF; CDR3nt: TGTGCCAGCAGTTACACAAACAGGGCGTCAGAGACCCAGTACTTC